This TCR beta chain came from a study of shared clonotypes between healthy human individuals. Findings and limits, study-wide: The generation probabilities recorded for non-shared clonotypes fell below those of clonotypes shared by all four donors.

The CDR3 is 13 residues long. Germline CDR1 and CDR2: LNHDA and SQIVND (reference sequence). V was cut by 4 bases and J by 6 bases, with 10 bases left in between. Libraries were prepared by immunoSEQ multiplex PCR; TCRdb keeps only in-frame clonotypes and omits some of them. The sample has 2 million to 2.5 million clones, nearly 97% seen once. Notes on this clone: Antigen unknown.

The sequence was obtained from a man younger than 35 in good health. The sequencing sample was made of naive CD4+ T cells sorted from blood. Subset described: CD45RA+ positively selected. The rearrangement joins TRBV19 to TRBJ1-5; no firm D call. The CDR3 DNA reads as TGTGCCAGTAGTAAAGTAGGTAGTCAGCCCCAGCATTTT. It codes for CASSKVGSQPQHF.